The 24 T cell receptor beta chains below come from one sample, sequenced in a study of Graves' ophthalmopathy and Graves' hyperthyroidism. Investigators amplified TCR beta CDR3 regions from RNA transcripts. First-round RT-PCR used HTBI primers; second-round multiplex PCR followed. TCRdb fed the multiplex PCR reads into MiXCR, producing one record per CDR3 protein. The sample yields almost 750,000 distinct CDR3 sequences, around 40% seen once. Sequenced material: peripheral blood. Source of these receptors: an adult man with Graves' ophthalmopathy.

This clonotype was seen a handful of times. This chain uses TRBV11-2 with TRBJ2-7; TRBD2 is a possible D gene (5 bases). CDR3 length: 14 residues. Germline V lookup: CDR1 SGHAT, CDR2 FQNNGV. The V gene lost 5 bases and the J gene lost 5 bases, with 16 bases spanning the gap. CDR3 sequence reads: CASSLNTLGDEQYF. The CDR3, as DNA: TGTGCCAGCAGCCTCAATACCCTCGGGGACGAGCAGTACTTC.

V usage is TRBV7-2 and J usage is TRBJ2-7; 9 bases fit TRBD1. With 6 bases clipped from V and 0 bases from J, the junction kept 15 bases outside the gene matches. The CDR3 is 18 amino acids. CDR1 is SGHTA and CDR2 is FQGNSA in the germline V gene. CDR3 residues: CASSYSSARQGGSYEQYF. The CDR3 coding sequence is TGTGCCAGCAGTTACTCTTCAGCTAGACAGGGGGGCTCCTACGAGCAGTACTTC.

This sequence joins TRBV25-1 and TRBJ2-2, with a possible D match to TRBD1 (6 bases). Trimming left V 5 bases short and J 5 bases short, with 18 bases between. CDR1 is MGHDK and CDR2 is SYGVNS in the germline V gene. The CDR3 consists of 16 residues. CDR3 in amino acids: CASSLYGTSFTGELFF. The DNA for the CDR3 is TGTGCCAGCAGTCTGTACGGGACAAGCTTTACCGGGGAGCTGTTTTTT.

This clonotype was seen ten or more times. The chain has TRBV19 and TRBJ2-7, with a tentative D call TRBD1 (5 bases). The V gene's germline CDR1 is LNHDA and CDR2 SQIVND (reference sequence). Trimming removed 3 bases at V and 5 bases at J, with 11 bases between. CDR3 size: 13 residues. The CDR3 protein is CASSIRALDEQYF. The DNA for the CDR3 is TGTGCCAGTAGTATCAGGGCTTTGGACGAGCAGTACTTC.

As DNA, the CDR3 is TGTGCCACCAGCAGGGGCAAAGAGACCCAGTACTTC. Protein product: CATSRGKETQYF. V gene TRBV15 combines with J gene TRBJ2-5; D unresolved. Germline CDR1 is LNHNV and CDR2 is YYDKDF (reference sequence). The V and J ends lost 3 bases and 3 bases respectively, with 5 bases between them. The CDR3 runs 12 residues. Variable domain in full (rest from reference TRBV15 and TRBJ2-5): DAMVIQNPRYQVTQFGKPVTLSCSQTLNHNVMYWYQQKSSQAPKLLFHYYDKDFNNEADTPDNFQSRRPNTSFCFLDIRSPGLGDTAMYLCATSRGKETQYFGPGTRLLVL.

The chain combines TRBV6-6 with TRBJ2-7, with D possibly matching TRBD1 (7 bases). Germline loops: CDR1 MNHNY, CDR2 SVGAGI (reference sequence). The CDR3 runs to 14 residues. The V and J ends lost 8 bases and 0 bases respectively, with 14 bases between them. The DNA of the CDR3 is TGTGCCAGCGGGAGGACAGGAGCCTCCTACGAGCAGTACTTC. It encodes CASGRTGASYEQYF.

V gene TRBV25-1 combines with J gene TRBJ2-2; no definite D call. The CDR3 is 15 residues long. The germline V and J ends were trimmed by 9 bases and 2 bases, with 16 bases remaining between them. The V gene's germline CDR1 is MGHDK and CDR2 SYGVNS. The CDR3 reads CASSIAHLNTGELFF. DNA of the CDR3: TGTGCCAGTAGTATAGCACACCTTAACACCGGGGAGCTGTTTTTT.

The chain links TRBV10-3 to TRBJ1-5; 7 bases match TRBD1. CDR3 size: 14 residues. Per germline, CDR1 ENHRY and CDR2 SYGVKD. After removal of 8 bases from V and 1 base from J, the junction contained 5 bases not matched to a gene. The CDR3 coding sequence is TGTGCCATCCGGACAGGAGTCAGCAATCAGCCCCAGCATTTT. Protein sequence: CAIRTGVSNQPQHF.

This clonotype has just a few counts. The junction does not match germline at one end; this may be a read error. This chain uses TRBV11-2 with TRBJ1-2; weak D call: TRBD1 (5 bases). The CDR3 is 13 amino acids. Germline V gene sequence: CDR1 SGHAT, CDR2 FQNNGV. CDR3 residues: CTSSLMQGSGYTF. The CDR3, as DNA: TGTACCAGCAGCTTAATGCAGGGTAGCGGCTACACCTTC. The entire variable domain, with the rest obtained from reference TRBV11-2 and TRBJ1-2, is as follows: EAGVAQSPRYKIIEKRQSVAFWCNPISGHATLYWYQQILGQGPKLLIQFQNNGVVDDSQLPKDRFSAERLKGVDSTLKIQPAKLEDSAVYLCTSSLMQGSGYTFGSGTRLTVV.

This rearrangement joins TRBV10-2 to TRBJ2-3; TRBD2 might be the D (6 bases). CDR3 length: 11 amino acids. V lost 10 bases to trimming and J lost 7 bases, with 12 bases between them. The germline V gene encodes CDR1 WSHSY and CDR2 SAAADI. CDR3 coding DNA: TGCGCCATCCGCCGGGAGAATACGCAGTATTTT. Protein product: CAIRRENTQYF.

This clonotype was seen at least ten times. J is TRBJ2-7 and V is TRBV20-1, with 8 bases matching TRBD2. The CDR3 consists of 13 residues. V was clipped by 2 bases and J by 3 bases; unmatched bases: 3. Germline V gene sequence: CDR1 DFQATT, CDR2 SNEGSKA (reference sequence). The CDR3 nucleotides read TGCAGTGCTAGAAATAGCGGGGACTACGAGCAGTACTTC. This encodes CSARNSGDYEQYF.

This clonotype appeared many times. CDR3 region: CATSRGTTSGEASGANVLTF. The CDR3 coding sequence is TGTGCCACCAGCAGAGGCACGACTAGCGGGGAAGCTTCTGGGGCCAACGTCCTGACTTTC. The V gene is TRBV15, the J gene TRBJ2-6, with 11 bases fitting TRBD2. The junction had 9 bases not matched to a gene; V was cut back by 1 base and J by 1 base. There are 20 residues in the CDR3. Germline V gene data show CDR1 as LNHNV and CDR2 as YYDKDF (reference sequence).

The chain uses TRBV7-9 and TRBJ2-3; D uncertain. This CDR3 has 13 amino acids. Trimming shortened V by 1 base and J by 10 bases, and 12 bases separated the two germline ends. Germline V lookup: CDR1 SEHNR, CDR2 FQNEAQ (reference sequence). The CDR3 here is CASSLESGTAQYF. The DNA of the CDR3 is TGTGCCAGCAGCTTAGAATCAGGAACGGCGCAGTATTTT.

In regard to this clonotype: Here the CDR3 omits its conserved ending phenylalanine or tryptophan, so a read error is the likely source. The chain uses TRBV2 and TRBJ1-5; a possible D gene is TRBD1 (5 bases). Germline V gene sequence: CDR1 SNHLY, CDR2 FYNNEI. V lost 8 bases to trimming and J lost 2 bases, with 10 bases between them. The CDR3 has 13 amino acids. The CDR3, as DNA: TGTGCCAGCGGGGGAGGGGGCAATCAGCCCCAGCATCTT. It translates to CASGGGGNQPQHL.

V and J are TRBV24-1 and TRBJ2-5; 9 nucleotides line up with TRBD1. J lost 2 bases, V lost 0 bases, and 9 bases had no gene match. The CDR3 is made up of 18 amino acids. CDR1 is KGHDR, CDR2 SFDVKD, per germline. CDR3 sequence: CATSDLSRGTGLQETQYF. CDR3 nucleotide sequence: TGTGCCACCAGTGATTTGAGCCGTGGGACAGGGCTTCAAGAGACCCAGTACTTC.

The J gene is TRBJ2-7, the V gene TRBV6-1, with 15 bases identical to TRBD2. The CDR3 length is 18 residues. V lost 6 bases and J lost 1; bases outside the gene matches: 10. Germline loops: CDR1 MNHNS, CDR2 SASEGT. As DNA, the CDR3 is TGTGCCAGCAGGTGGGGGACTAGCGGGAGGCCCTCTTCCTACGAGCAGTACGTC. Translating it yields CASRWGTSGRPSSYEQYV.

The chain joins TRBV28 to TRBJ2-7, with TRBD1 identical over 8 bases. The CDR3 spans 13 residues. Trimming at V came to 5 bases and at J to 3 bases, leaving 3 bases not matched to a gene. Germline CDR1 is MDHEN and CDR2 is SYDVKM. This CDR3 reads CASSQQGGYEQYF. The CDR3 DNA reads TGTGCCAGCAGTCAACAGGGGGGCTACGAGCAGTACTTC.

This clonotype came up many times. The gene calls are TRBV7-9 and TRBJ2-5; D remains ambiguous. Per the germline V gene, CDR1 is SEHNR and CDR2 is FQNEAQ (reference sequence). Trimming cost V 6 bases and J 1 base, with 6 bases left between them. The CDR3 length is 12 residues. CDR3 nucleotides: TGTGCCAGCAGGGTCAGCCAAGAGACCCAGTACTTC. Amino acid sequence: CASRVSQETQYF.

The chain combines TRBV7-8 with TRBJ1-1, with a possible D match to TRBD1 (6 bases). V lost 5 bases to trimming and J lost 1 base, with 20 bases between them. Germline assignment: CDR1 SGHVS and CDR2 FQNEAQ. CDR3 size: 17 residues. The CDR3 region has the DNA TGTGCCAGCAGCCATGCGTTTAGGGGGGCAACGAACACTGAAGCTTTCTTT. It specifies CASSHAFRGATNTEAFF.

In its sample, this clonotype was seen many times. DNA of the CDR3: TGTGCCAGCAGCTCCGGGAGTTACGAGCAGTACTTC. Translated, it gives CASSSGSYEQYF. The rearrangement links TRBV11-2 to TRBJ2-7; D may be TRBD2 (6 bases). Trimming took 4 bases from V and 4 from J, leaving 8 bases between them. The germline V gene encodes CDR1 SGHAT and CDR2 FQNNGV. The CDR3 loop spans 12 amino acids.

The chain employs TRBV5-1 and TRBJ2-5; TRBD1 might be the D (6 bases). Germline V gene lookup returns CDR1 SGHRS and CDR2 YFSETQ. Trimming took off 7 bases at V and 5 bases at J, with 18 bases between the two ends. The CDR3 runs 14 residues. CDR3 sequence: CASRANQGFETQYF. The CDR3 nucleotides read TGCGCCAGCCGAGCAAACCAGGGGTTCGAGACCCAGTACTTC. The variable domain in full, with the rest retrieved from reference TRBV5-1 and TRBJ2-5, is KAGVTQTPRYLIKTRGQQVTLSCSPISGHRSVSWYQQTPGQGLQFLFEYFSETQRNKGNFPGRFSGRQFSNSRSEMNVSTLELGDSALYLCASRANQGFETQYFGPGTRLLVL.

This chain uses TRBV2 with TRBJ1-5, with TRBD1 matching over 8 bases. Trimming at V came to 6 bases and at J to 0 bases, leaving 4 bases not matched to a gene. The CDR3 is made up of 15 amino acids. Per germline, CDR1 SNHLY and CDR2 FYNNEI. CDR3 sequence reads: CASSTGGFSNQPQHF. CDR3 nucleotide sequence: TGTGCCAGCAGCACAGGGGGATTTAGCAATCAGCCCCAGCATTTT.

The V gene is TRBV29-1, the J gene TRBJ2-3, with TRBD2 matching over 12 bases. V shed 7 bases and J 1 base; nucleotides not matched to a gene: 15. CDR1 and CDR2 (germline): SQVTM, ANQGSEA. The CDR3 totals 18 residues. Here the CDR3 DNA reads TGCAGCGCCGCGAGTTGGCTAGCGGGAGGGCCTCGCACAGATACGCAGTATTTT. Translated: CSAASWLAGGPRTDTQYF.

J is TRBJ1-2 and V is TRBV15, with D hard to call. The V gene lost 9 bases and the J gene lost 11 bases, with 16 bases spanning the gap. The CDR3 sequence is 11 residues long. CDR1 LNHNV and CDR2 YYDKDF come from the germline V gene (reference sequence). The CDR3 DNA is TGTGCCACTCAGGATGGCCTGGGGTACACCTTC. Its translation: CATQDGLGYTF.